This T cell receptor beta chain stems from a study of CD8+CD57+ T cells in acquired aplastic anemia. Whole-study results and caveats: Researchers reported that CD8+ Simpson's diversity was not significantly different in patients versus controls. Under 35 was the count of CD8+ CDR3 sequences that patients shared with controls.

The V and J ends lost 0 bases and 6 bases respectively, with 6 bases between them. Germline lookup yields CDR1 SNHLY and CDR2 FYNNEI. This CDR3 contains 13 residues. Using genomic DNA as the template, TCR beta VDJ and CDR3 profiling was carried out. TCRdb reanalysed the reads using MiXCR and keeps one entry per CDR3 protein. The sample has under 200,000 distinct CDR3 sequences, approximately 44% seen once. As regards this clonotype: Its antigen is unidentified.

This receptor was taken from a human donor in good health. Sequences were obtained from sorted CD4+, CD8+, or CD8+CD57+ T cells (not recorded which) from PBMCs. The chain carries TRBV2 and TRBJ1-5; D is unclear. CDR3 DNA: TGTGCCAGCAGTGAAGCGCGGGGTCAGCCCCAGCATTTT. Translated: CASSEARGQPQHF.